Below, one TCR beta chain is given with its context. No antigen is known for it. The data were taken from a study of cytomegalovirus exposure and HLA in healthy donors. Germline values: CDR1 SGHNT, CDR2 YENEEA. The length of the CDR3 is 14 residues. The junction had 4 bases not matched to a gene; V was cut back by 5 bases and J by 1 base. Amplification used 60 Vbeta primers and 13 Jbeta primers. Measured with immunoSEQ multiplex PCR; TCRdb has only the in-frame clones, and not every one. The data show 130,000 or so clones, roughly 85% seen once. Study-wide results and caveats: Earlier analysis looked at TCR beta V segments, and most were productive about 90% or about 30% of the time. A few CMV-associated chains were confirmed in vitro to be specific for CMV antigens. Among donors in an Asian-associated ancestry cluster, a later analysis reportedly found fewer N-insertions than the roughly 650-donor mean.

The V call is TRBV11-3, the J call TRBJ2-5, with 7 bases identical to TRBD1. The TCR sequence derives from a man in his forties in good health and CMV-seronegative. The sequenced sample consisted of PBMCs. The CDR3 nucleotides read TGTGCCAGCAGCCCCCGGGACAGCCAAGAGACCCAGTACTTC. Translating gives CASSPRDSQETQYF.